The subject of this entry is one TCR beta chain. Method: immunoSEQ multiplex PCR; TCRdb's copy keeps in-frame clones and lacks some. In the table there are 20,000 to 25,000 clones, 70% to 90% of which are singletons. The data originate from a study of PD-1 and CTLA-4 blockade in melanoma. CDR3 size: 14 residues. CDR1 is MNHEY and CDR2 is SVGAGI in the germline V gene. V lost 4 bases, J lost 6 bases, and 12 bases lay in between. The chain is built from TRBV6-5 and TRBJ2-2; perhaps D is TRBD1 or TRBD2 (5 bases each). This TCR derives from a human donor with melanoma. Material: CD8+ T cells from peripheral blood, obtained before anti-PD-1 treatment. This CDR3 reads CASSFVGDAGELFF. As DNA, the CDR3 is TGTGCCAGCAGTTTCGTTGGGGACGCCGGGGAGCTGTTTTTT.